This is a list of T cell receptor beta chains from one sample in a study of identical twins. TCRdb used MiXCR to reprocess the 5' RACE reads, holding one entry per CDR3 protein. Here the sample spans a few hundred thousand distinct CDR3 sequences, about 12% being singletons. This same sample was also part of a study on yellow fever vaccine responses in identical twins.

Material for sequencing was CD8+ T cells sorted from blood. These receptors were collected from a woman in her late teens or twenties in good health. CDR3s include the opening cysteine and the closing phenylalanine or tryptophan. The D gene is left open where the match is weak. The listing skips clone size in some rows; elsewhere it reads once, few, many or a size class.

len: 11
v_gene: TRBV7-2
abundance: -
d_gene: -
j_gene: TRBJ2-7
CDR3nt: TGTGCCAGCAGATACAGCTACGAGCAGTACTTC
CDR3aa: CASRYSYEQYF

len: 14
v_gene: TRBV28
abundance: few
d_gene: -
j_gene: TRBJ1-2
CDR3nt: TGTGCCAGCAGCCCATTCGGGACAAGCTATGGCTACACCTTC
CDR3aa: CASSPFGTSYGYTF

len: 12
v_gene: TRBV7-6
abundance: few
d_gene: -
j_gene: TRBJ2-1
CDR3nt: TGTGCCAGCAGCTTAGGGACAAGTGAGCAGTTCTTC
CDR3aa: CASSLGTSEQFF

len: 15
v_gene: TRBV7-9
abundance: -
d_gene: TRBD2
j_gene: TRBJ2-3
CDR3nt: TGTGCCAGCAGTCCAACTAGCGGAGGGGGAGATACGCAGTATTTT
CDR3aa: CASSPTSGGGDTQYF

len: 16
v_gene: TRBV7-9
abundance: few
d_gene: TRBD2
j_gene: TRBJ2-3
CDR3nt: TGTGCCAGCAGCTCGACTAGCGGGTCTAGCACAGATACGCAGTATTTT
CDR3aa: CASSSTSGSSTDTQYF

len: 16
v_gene: TRBV24-1
abundance: -
d_gene: -
j_gene: TRBJ2-2
CDR3nt: TGTGCCACCAGTGATTTACCTAGTCAATCCACCGGGGAGCTGTTTTTT
CDR3aa: CATSDLPSQSTGELFF

len: 15
v_gene: TRBV7-8
abundance: -
d_gene: TRBD2
j_gene: TRBJ2-1
CDR3nt: TGTGCCAGCAGCCCGCGGGGGACCTCCTACAATGAGCAGTTCTTC
CDR3aa: CASSPRGTSYNEQFF

len: 15
v_gene: TRBV20-1
abundance: few
d_gene: TRBD1
j_gene: TRBJ1-2
CDR3nt: TGCAGTGCTAGAGGGACAGGGGATAGAAGCTATGGCTACACCTTC
CDR3aa: CSARGTGDRSYGYTF

len: 13
v_gene: TRBV29-1
abundance: many
d_gene: -
j_gene: TRBJ2-2
CDR3nt: TGCAGCGTTGGGAAACCGAACACCGGGGAGCTGTTTTTT
CDR3aa: CSVGKPNTGELFF

len: 16
v_gene: TRBV12-3/TRBV12-4
abundance: many
d_gene: TRBD1
j_gene: TRBJ2-1
CDR3nt: TGTGCCAGCAGCGCAGCCCCGACAGGGGGGTACAATGAGCAGTTCTTC
CDR3aa: CASSAAPTGGYNEQFF

len: 13
v_gene: TRBV6-1
abundance: -
d_gene: -
j_gene: TRBJ1-2
CDR3nt: TGTGCCAGCAGTGAAGCGTGGTTTGATGGCTACACCTTC
CDR3aa: CASSEAWFDGYTF

len: 18
v_gene: TRBV20-1
abundance: -
d_gene: TRBD2
j_gene: TRBJ2-1
CDR3nt: TGCAGTGCCGAAGGGGGCTCGGCTAGCGGGACGTCGAGCAACGAGCAGTTCTTC
CDR3aa: CSAEGGSASGTSSNEQFF

len: 14
v_gene: TRBV6-1
abundance: few
d_gene: -
j_gene: TRBJ2-2
CDR3nt: TGTGCCAGCATGGTGGGGGCAGACACCGGGGAGCTGTTTTTT
CDR3aa: CASMVGADTGELFF

len: 18
v_gene: TRBV3-1
abundance: -
d_gene: TRBD2
j_gene: TRBJ2-3
CDR3nt: TGTGCCAGCAGCCTATGGACTAGCGGGGGGAAAGGCACAGATACGCAGTATTTT
CDR3aa: CASSLWTSGGKGTDTQYF

len: 14
v_gene: TRBV24-1
abundance: many
d_gene: TRBD1
j_gene: TRBJ2-2
CDR3nt: TGTGCCACCAGTGAAGACAGGGTCACCGGGGAGCTGTTTTTT
CDR3aa: CATSEDRVTGELFF

len: 14
v_gene: TRBV20-1
abundance: few
d_gene: -
j_gene: TRBJ2-1
CDR3nt: TGCAGTGCTAGGGTCAGTGGCTCCTACAATGAGCAGTTCTTC
CDR3aa: CSARVSGSYNEQFF